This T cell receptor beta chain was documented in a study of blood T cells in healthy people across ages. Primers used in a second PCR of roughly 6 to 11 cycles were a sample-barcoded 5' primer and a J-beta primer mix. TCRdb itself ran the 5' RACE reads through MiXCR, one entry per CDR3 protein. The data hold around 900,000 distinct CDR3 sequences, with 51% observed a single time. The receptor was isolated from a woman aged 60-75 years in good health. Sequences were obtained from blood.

Here the CDR3 reads CASTAGSRANVLTF. The CDR3 bases are TGTGCCAGCACGGCAGGAAGCCGGGCCAACGTCCTGACTTTC. The J gene is TRBJ2-6, the V gene TRBV6-2 or TRBV6-3; no reliable D call. Germline V gives CDR1 MNHEY, CDR2 SVGEGT. The CDR3 spans 14 residues. The V end was cut by 7 bases, the J end by 5 bases, with 12 bases between.